This paragraph reports one T cell receptor beta chain. The antigen remains undetermined. Sequencing was performed with immunoSEQ multiplex PCR; in TCRdb, only in-frame clones are kept and a portion is missing. The sample consists of some 79,000 clones, 88% of them appearing once. The data are from a study of OX40 agonist ivuxolimab in advanced cancers. Study summary: Patient treatment consisted of intravenous ivuxolimab administration every 2 weeks at 0.01 to 10 mg/kg.

Germline V gene lookup returns CDR1 MNHNY and CDR2 SVGAGI (reference sequence). V shed 5 bases and J shed 0 bases, with 10 bases lying between them. This CDR3 has 15 amino acids. Whole-study findings and limits: At 0.1-3.0 mg/kg, partial responders had clonal expansion among the lowest observed.

The chain has TRBV6-6 and TRBJ2-2; either TRBD1 or TRBD2 may supply D (5 bases each). Sample: CD4+ or CD8+ T cells sorted from blood, taken in a trial of the OX40 agonist ivuxolimab. The receptor comes from an adult with an advanced solid tumor such as melanoma, head and neck, liver or kidney cancer. The CDR3 loop reads CASSRDGANTGELFF. The CDR3, as DNA: TGTGCCAGCAGTCGGGACGGAGCGAACACCGGGGAGCTGTTTTTT.